Listed here are 8 T cell receptor beta chains from one sample, sequenced in a study of beta chain features in type 1 diabetes. Expressed TCRB transcripts were sequenced, since all the RNA that had been isolated was reverse transcribed. Clones were read by immunoSEQ multiplex PCR, and TCRdb kept only the in-frame ones, dropping some. There are under 500,000 clones in the sample; 30% occur only once, and 0.065% lies in the top ten. Sequencing was carried out using naive CD4+ T cells from blood. The receptors here all came from a man aged 18 to 29 in good health.

This clone was observed a handful of times. The V and J genes are TRBV29-1 and TRBJ2-2; D ambiguous. This CDR3 region has 15 residues. Germline-derived CDR1 and CDR2 are SQVTM and ANQGSEA. V lost 4 bases, J lost 2 bases, and 14 bases lay in between. Here the CDR3 DNA reads TGCAGCGTTGTGGGCGGTTACAGCAACACCGGGGAGCTGTTTTTT. The encoded protein is CSVVGGYSNTGELFF.

Regarding this clone: A single base separates this from a much larger clone, so it may be a read error. The rearrangement links TRBV7-6 to TRBJ2-3; D gene uncertain. Germline V gene lookup returns CDR1 SGHVS and CDR2 FNYEAQ. V dropped 2 bases and J dropped 1 base, with 4 bases sitting between them. The CDR3 sequence is 13 residues long. The CDR3 loop is CASSLTGTDTQYF. The CDR3 DNA follows: TGTGCCAGCAGCTTAACTGGCACAGATACGCAGTATTTT. Variable domain in full (rest from reference TRBV7-6 and TRBJ2-3): GAGVSQSPRYKVTKRGQDVALRCDPISGHVSLYWYRQALGQGPEFLTYFNYEAQQDKSGLPNDRFSAERPEGSISTLTIQRTEQRDSAMYRCASSLTGTDTQYFGPGTRLTVL.

V is TRBV4-3 and J is TRBJ2-3; possibly TRBD2 for D (6 bases). The CDR3 runs 19 residues. Germline V CDR1 and CDR2: LGHNA, YSLEER. V lost 2 bases to trimming and J lost 3 bases, with 24 bases between them. The CDR3 spells CASSQRQTPRGKGTDTQYF. The CDR3 DNA sequence: TGCGCCAGCAGCCAACGGCAGACGCCCCGGGGGAAGGGGACAGATACGCAGTATTTT.

The chain uses TRBV7-2 and TRBJ2-1, with D possibly TRBD2 on 6 matching bases. CDR1 SGHTA and CDR2 FQGNSA come from the germline V gene. V was trimmed by 4 bases and J by 5 bases, leaving 12 bases between them. The CDR3 is 14 amino acids. The CDR3 DNA is TGTGCCAGCAGCTATCGTAGCGGAAACAATGAGCAGTTCTTC. It codes for CASSYRSGNNEQFF.

This chain joins TRBV5-4 and TRBJ2-5; TRBD2 matches at 8 bases. There are 14 residues in the CDR3. The V gene's germline CDR1 is SGHNT and CDR2 YYREEE (reference sequence). The J segment lost 5 bases and the V segment lost 0 bases, leaving 3 bases of the junction unmatched. Here the CDR3 DNA reads TGTGCCAGCAGCTTGGCTAGCGGGTCGGAGACCCAGTACTTC. It yields the protein CASSLASGSETQYF.

The rearrangement uses TRBV9 and TRBJ1-4; D is uncertain. Per the germline V gene, CDR1 is SGDLS and CDR2 is YYNGEE. The V gene lost 0 bases and the J gene lost 8 bases, with 8 bases spanning the gap. CDR3 length: 13 residues. The CDR3 DNA is TGTGCCAGCAGCGTAGGATCCACGGAAAAACTGTTTTTT. Translating gives CASSVGSTEKLFF.

The V call is TRBV7-2, the J call TRBJ1-3; a weak D match, TRBD1 (6 bases). This CDR3 spans 17 amino acids. Germline V gives CDR1 SGHTA, CDR2 FQGNSA. Deletions cut 5 bases from V and 0 bases from J, with 17 bases between. As DNA, the CDR3 is TGTGCCAGCAGCCTGGGGGCAGGGCCCGGCTCTGGAAACACCATATATTTT. Translation gives CASSLGAGPGSGNTIYF.

The chain combines TRBV25-1 with TRBJ1-1; D possibly corresponds to TRBD1 (5 bases). Germline V lookup: CDR1 MGHDK, CDR2 SYGVNS. The CDR3 contains 14 residues. V was clipped by 6 bases and J by 1 base, with 12 bases between them. The CDR3 DNA is TGTGCCAGCAGCGGCGGGGGGACGAACACTGAAGCTTTCTTT. This translates into CASSGGGTNTEAFF.